Listed below are T cell receptor beta chains from one sample, sequenced in a study. Each CDR3 protein is one row after TCRdb ran MiXCR on the 5' RACE reads. Counted here are fewer than 75,000 distinct CDR3 sequences, less than 30% occurring once; the ten biggest clones make up roughly 2.2%. The sequenced sample was tumor-infiltrating Tregs sorted from the breast tumor. These receptors were taken from a female donor with breast cancer. Both conserved end residues are part of each CDR3. Each record gives: V gene, J gene, clone size, D gene, CDR3 DNA, CDR3 protein. A D gene is named only where the DNA matches it firmly. Size is stated for part of the rows, as once, few or many counts, or as a class when the clone is expanded.

>TRBV9|TRBJ2-6|few|TRBD1
TGTGCCAGCAGCGGAAGAGTCCCGGGACAGGGGGCTGGGGCCAACGTCCTGACTTTC
CASSGRVPGQGAGANVLTF
>TRBV7-8|TRBJ2-7|few|-
TGTGCCAGCAGCCGCGGGACGACAACCTACGAGCAGTACTTC
CASSRGTTTYEQYF
>TRBV20-1|TRBJ1-5|-|-
TGCAGTGCTATGGGGGATAGCTATCAGCCCCAGCATTTT
CSAMGDSYQPQHF
>TRBV7-3|TRBJ2-1|many|TRBD2
TGTGCCAGCAGCTACACCGGGACTAGCCGGTGGAATGAGCAGTTCTTC
CASSYTGTSRWNEQFF
>TRBV5-1|TRBJ1-5|once|-
TGCGCCGGCAGCTTATCGGAGGGAGGATATCAGCCCCAGCATTTT
CAGSLSEGGYQPQHF
>TRBV4-1|TRBJ1-2|-|-
TGCGCCAGCAGCCAAGATATCGACAGGATCTATGGCTACACCTTC
CASSQDIDRIYGYTF
>TRBV20-1|TRBJ2-7|-|TRBD2
TGCGGTGCTAGATCTAGCGGGGGGTCCTACGAGCAGTACTTC
CGARSSGGSYEQYF
>TRBV3-1|TRBJ2-1|-|-
TGTGCCAGCAGCCAAGATATGGGCCGCTACAATGAGCAGTTCTTC
CASSQDMGRYNEQFF
>TRBV29-1|TRBJ2-3|-|-
TGCAGCGCCGGATCCTTAGGAGGTACGCAGTATTTT
CSAGSLGGTQYF
>TRBV7-3|TRBJ2-1|medium-sized|TRBD2
TGTGCCAGCAGCTGGTCCAGCGGGGGGACGGATGAGCAGTTCTTC
CASSWSSGGTDEQFF
>TRBV7-9|TRBJ2-5|-|-
TGTGCCAGCAGCACTACAGGGGTGACTAGTAAAGAGACCCAGTACTTC
CASSTTGVTSKETQYF
>TRBV2|TRBJ1-2|-|-
TGTGCCAGCAACGCCAGGGTTAACTACACCTTC
CASNARVNYTF
>TRBV4-3|TRBJ2-1|many|TRBD2
TGCGCCAGCAGCCAAGACCGGACTAGCGGGATGGGGGCCTACAATGAGCAGTTCTTC
CASSQDRTSGMGAYNEQFF
>TRBV29-1|TRBJ2-1|few|-
TGCAGCGTTGGGACGGCTACATTACCTGGGGAGCAGTTCTTC
CSVGTATLPGEQFF
>TRBV29-1|TRBJ1-4|many|-
TGCAGCGTTTACACAGACGAAAAGCTGTTTTTT
CSVYTDEKLFF
>TRBV3-1|TRBJ2-2|-|-
TGTGCCAGCAGCCATTGGGAACTGAACACCGGGGAGCTGTTTTTT
CASSHWELNTGELFF
>TRBV10-3|TRBJ2-7|few|TRBD2
TGTGCCGCCGCCGGGACTAGCGGAGCCTACGAGCAGTACTTC
CAAAGTSGAYEQYF
>TRBV6-5|TRBJ1-4|few|TRBD1
TGTGCCAGCAAATTGGTTAGGGGGCGAACTAATGAAAAACTGTTTTTT
CASKLVRGRTNEKLFF
>TRBV7-3|TRBJ2-3|many|TRBD2
TGTGCCAGCAGCAAGACTAGCGGGAGGGGAACAGATACGCAGTATTTT
CASSKTSGRGTDTQYF
>TRBV4-3|TRBJ2-3|-|TRBD2
TGTGCCAGTGCGGGGGTGCCCACAAATACGCAGTATTTT
CASAGVPTNTQYF
>TRBV4-2|TRBJ2-5|few|TRBD2
TGTGCCAGCAGCCAAGAGCTAGCGGGAGGATTGGAGGTTGAGACCCAGTACTTC
CASSQELAGGLEVETQYF
>TRBV6-6|TRBJ1-5|few|TRBD1
TGTGCCAGCAGTGGGGGGACAGGGGATCAGCCCCAGCATTTT
CASSGGTGDQPQHF
>TRBV5-1|TRBJ1-4|-|-
TGCACCAGCAGCTTGGCGGGGACCGATGAAAAACTGTTTTTT
CTSSLAGTDEKLFF
>TRBV20-1|TRBJ2-7|many|-
TGCAGTGCTTGGGGGAGGGGGGGAAACTCCTACGAGCAGTACTTC
CSAWGRGGNSYEQYF
>TRBV21-1|TRBJ1-5|many|-
TGTGCCAGCATCAACAGGGTAGGTCAGCCCCAGCATTTT
CASINRVGQPQHF
>TRBV20-1|TRBJ2-1|many|TRBD2
TGCAGTGCCCTAACTAGCGGGAGGGCCCATGAGCAGTTCTTC
CSALTSGRAHEQFF
>TRBV20-1|TRBJ2-5|-|TRBD2
TGCAGTGCCCCCGAGGGAGTCCTAGCGGGAGGGCCGAAGACCCAGTACTTC
CSAPEGVLAGGPKTQYF
>TRBV4-1|TRBJ1-1|few|-
TGCGCCAGCAGCCTTACGGGGGGTAACACTGAAGCTTTCTTT
CASSLTGGNTEAFF
>TRBV28|TRBJ1-1|-|-
TGTGCCAGCAGGGGGTCCCACGGGACTGAAGCTTTCTTT
CASRGSHGTEAFF
>TRBV20-1|TRBJ2-3|few|TRBD2
TGCAGTGCTGTAAAGCGGGGGGGCCAAGATACGCAGTATTTT
CSAVKRGGQDTQYF
>TRBV4-1|TRBJ2-5|few|-
TGCGCCAGCAGCCAAACCTGGCAAGAGACCCAGTACTTC
CASSQTWQETQYF
>TRBV27|TRBJ2-7|few|-
TGTGCCAGCAGTTTGAACGAGCAGTACTTC
CASSLNEQYF
>TRBV7-9|TRBJ1-2|many|-
TGTGCCAGCAGCTTAGAGGGTCATGGCTACACCTTC
CASSLEGHGYTF
>TRBV6-5|TRBJ2-7|-|TRBD2
TGTGCCAGCAGTGGACTAGCCGTAGGCCCCCGGCACGAGCAGTACTTC
CASSGLAVGPRHEQYF
>TRBV5-1|TRBJ2-3|-|TRBD2
TGCGCCAGCAGCCACAGGGGACTAGCGGGGGGGCCGATTACGCAGTATTTT
CASSHRGLAGGPITQYF
>TRBV4-2|TRBJ2-3|few|TRBD2
TGTGCCAGCAGCCAAGGGGTAGCGGGTGGAACAGATACGCAGTATTTT
CASSQGVAGGTDTQYF
>TRBV5-1|TRBJ2-3|few|-
TGCGCCAGCAGCTTGGACCAGAACACAGATACGCAGTATTTT
CASSLDQNTDTQYF
>TRBV4-2|TRBJ2-7|few|TRBD2
TGTGCCAGCAGCCAAGACGCGCGGGAGTACAACGAGCAGTACTTC
CASSQDAREYNEQYF
>TRBV28|TRBJ2-5|-|TRBD2
TGTGCCACCGTTAGCGGGAGCCAGACCCAGTACTTC
CATVSGSQTQYF
>TRBV20-1|TRBJ2-3|-|TRBD2
TGCAGTGCCACGGGACTAGCGGGGAACACAGATACGCAGAATTTT
CSATGLAGNTDTQNF
>TRBV5-1|TRBJ2-5|-|TRBD2
TGCGCCAGCAGCTTGCCGGGGGGAGAGACCCAGTACTTC
CASSLPGGETQYF
>TRBV20-1|TRBJ2-5|-|TRBD1
TGCAGTGCTACCGGGACAGAAGGGACCCAGTACTTC
CSATGTEGTQYF
>TRBV20-1|TRBJ2-1|few|-
TGCAGTGCTAGCACTACCTGGGGTTCCTACAATGAGCAGTTCTTC
CSASTTWGSYNEQFF
>TRBV20-1|TRBJ2-7|few|TRBD1
TGCAGTGCGCACCGTCCCAGCCCCGGGACAGGGTCCCAGAGCTCCTACGAGCAGTACTTC
CSAHRPSPGTGSQSSYEQYF
>TRBV11-2|TRBJ2-1|-|TRBD1
TGTGCCAGCAGCTTAGGTACCGGGACAGGGGGCCCTTGGAATGAGCAGTTCTTC
CASSLGTGTGGPWNEQFF
>TRBV5-6|TRBJ1-3|many|TRBD1
TGTGCCAGCAGCTCGACAGGGAATTCTCGAAACACCATATATTTT
CASSSTGNSRNTIYF
>TRBV11-2|TRBJ1-3|-|-
TGTGCCAGCAGCTTAAGCGGGTTAAACACCATATATTTT
CASSLSGLNTIYF
>TRBV6-5|TRBJ1-6|few|-
TGTGCCAGCCGCCTAGGCCACGGCTCCTATAATTCACCCCTCCACTTT
CASRLGHGSYNSPLHF
>TRBV10-3|TRBJ2-3|few|-
TGTGCCATCAGTGATGGCGGGGAGCGGCCAGATACGCAGTATTTT
CAISDGGERPDTQYF
>TRBV11-1|TRBJ2-3|-|-
TGTGCCACCAGCTTCCCAGCCACAGATACGCAGTATTTT
CATSFPATDTQYF
>TRBV6-5|TRBJ1-1|-|-
TGTGCCAGCAGTTACGGTACTGAAGCTTTCTTT
CASSYGTEAFF
>TRBV30|TRBJ2-3|medium-sized|-
TGTGCCTGGGGTAGGACGGTTACAGATACGCAGTATTTT
CAWGRTVTDTQYF
>TRBV7-9|TRBJ2-5|many|TRBD1
TGTGCCAGCAGCTTAGCGGCTTCAGGACAGGGAATGGGGACCCAGTACTTC
CASSLAASGQGMGTQYF
>TRBV6-6|TRBJ1-2|few|-
TGTGCCACTTCGGGTGGTTCGGTGGGCAACACCTTC
CATSGGSVGNTF